Below are 13 T cell receptor beta chains sequenced from a single sample in a study of T cell repertoires in cytomegalovirus infection. Which antigens these TCRs recognize remains unknown. TCRdb independently ran MiXCR on the reads; one entry per CDR3 protein. Of some 800,000 distinct CDR3 sequences in the sample, about 31% were seen once. The sequencing here drew on cultured CD8+ T cells from PBMCs, taken from culture after CMV antigen stimulation. The receptor source for this set is a human donor in good health (CMV status not recorded). Some clones in this sample may be carry-over from other donors' samples.

Details on this clonotype: A junction boundary mismatches the germline segment, possibly from a read error. The chain combines TRBV25-1 with TRBJ2-7; TRBD2 is a possible D gene (5 bases). Germline lookup yields CDR1 MGHDK and CDR2 SYGVNS. The CDR3 has 14 residues. The CDR3 region is CVSSDPGGTYEQYF. Here the CDR3 DNA reads TGTGTCAGCAGTGACCCAGGAGGCACCTACGAGCAGTACTTC.

Concerning this clonotype itself: The junction does not match germline at one end; this may be a read error. J is TRBJ2-1 and V is TRBV6-6; 12 nucleotides match TRBD1. CDR1 is MNHNY and CDR2 is SVGAGI in the germline V gene (reference sequence). This CDR3 has 16 residues. In DNA form, the CDR3 reads TGTGTCAGCAGTGGCCGGGACAGGGGGCCCTACAATGAGCAGTTCTTC. Translating it yields CVSSGRDRGPYNEQFF.

The chain uses TRBV7-6 and TRBJ2-3; the D is unclear. Germline CDR1 reads SGHVS; CDR2 reads FNYEAQ. The length of the CDR3 is 16 residues. V was trimmed by 5 bases and J by 5 bases, leaving 20 bases between them. CDR3 sequence (DNA): TGTGCCAGCAGCATTATAGAGTCGGCACAAATAGATACGCAGTATTTT. Translating it yields CASSIIESAQIDTQYF.

The chain carries TRBV28 and TRBJ2-7, with D perhaps matching TRBD1 (5 bases). Per the germline V gene, CDR1 is MDHEN and CDR2 is SYDVKM. V shed 3 bases and J shed 0 bases, with 15 bases lying between them. This CDR3 contains 16 residues. CDR3 sequence: CASSLGQGFSSYEQYV. DNA of the CDR3: TGTGCCAGCAGTTTGGGGCAGGGTTTTAGCTCCTACGAGCAGTACGTC.

The chain carries TRBV27 and TRBJ2-1; 7 bases map to TRBD2. Per the germline V gene, CDR1 is MNHEY and CDR2 is SMNVEV (reference sequence). V lost 4 bases, J lost 4 bases, and 10 bases stayed unmatched. The CDR3 totals 16 residues. The CDR3 loop reads CASSSEAGRLYNEQFF. The CDR3 region has the DNA TGTGCCAGCAGTTCTGAAGCGGGAAGATTATACAATGAGCAGTTCTTC.

V is TRBV5-1 and J is TRBJ1-1; tentative D call: TRBD1 (5 bases). CDR1 SGHRS and CDR2 YFSETQ come from the germline V gene. The CDR3 is 17 amino acids. Trimming removed 1 base at V and 1 base at J, with 17 bases between. The CDR3 DNA sequence: TGCGCCAGCAGCTTGAAACCCACCGGTACAGGGAACACTGAAGCTTTCTTT. It translates to CASSLKPTGTGNTEAFF. The whole variable domain, remainder taken from reference TRBV5-1 and TRBJ1-1, is KAGVTQTPRYLIKTRGQQVTLSCSPISGHRSVSWYQQTPGQGLQFLFEYFSETQRNKGNFPGRFSGRQFSNSRSEMNVSTLELGDSALYLCASSLKPTGTGNTEAFFGQGTRLTVV.

The chain links TRBV4-2 to TRBJ2-7; 8 bases map to TRBD1. The CDR3 contains 13 residues. CDR1 and CDR2 from the germline V gene are LGHNA and YNFKEQ. J was trimmed by 3 bases and V by 3 bases; bases with no gene match: 1. DNA for the CDR3: TGTGCCAGCAGCCATGGACAGGGCTACGAGCAGTACGTC. Its protein product is CASSHGQGYEQYV.

This clonotype was seen at least ten times. The V call is TRBV7-9, the J call TRBJ2-5, with 7 bases fitting TRBD2. V shed 5 bases and J 4 bases; nucleotides not matched to a gene: 4. CDR3 length: 13 residues. Germline V gene sequence: CDR1 SEHNR, CDR2 FQNEAQ (reference sequence). CDR3 nucleotide sequence: TGTGCCAGCAGCACGACTAGCCCAGAGACCCAGTACTTC. Protein: CASSTTSPETQYF.

The rearrangement uses TRBV4-3 and TRBJ2-3, with D perhaps being TRBD1 or TRBD2 (5 bases each). The CDR3 consists of 15 residues. Germline values: CDR1 LGHNA, CDR2 YSLEER. Trimming stripped 1 base from V and 3 bases from J, with 11 bases between. CDR3 residues: CASSQGPGPTDTQYF. In DNA form, the CDR3 reads TGCGCCAGCAGCCAAGGACCGGGACCTACAGATACGCAGTATTTT.

This clonotype was found many times. J is TRBJ2-5 and V is TRBV7-8; D may match TRBD1 or TRBD2 (5 bases each). This CDR3 comprises 13 residues. Germline assignment: CDR1 SGHVS and CDR2 FQNEAQ. V lost 5 bases to trimming and J lost 5 bases, with 12 bases between them. The CDR3 nucleotides read TGTGCCAGCAGCAACTTAGGGACCGAGACCCAGTACTTC. Protein product: CASSNLGTETQYF. The complete variable domain, with remaining parts taken from reference TRBV7-8 and TRBJ2-5, reads GAGVSQSPRYKVAKRGQDVALRCDPISGHVSLFWYQQALGQGPEFLTYFQNEAQLDKSGLPSDRFFAERPEGSVSTLKIQRTQQEDSAVYLCASSNLGTETQYFGPGTRLLVL.

The genes are TRBV4-1 and TRBJ2-1, with D unresolved. CDR1 is MGHRA, CDR2 YSYEKL, per germline. Trimming left V 0 bases short and J 10 bases short, with 7 bases between. The CDR3 length is 12 residues. The CDR3 sequence is CASSQERREQFF. The CDR3 DNA is TGCGCCAGCAGCCAAGAAAGGCGGGAGCAGTTCTTC.

This clonotype was observed a few times. The chain uses TRBV7-9 and TRBJ1-2; D is unclear. Trimming pared 2 bases from V and 4 bases from J, leaving 11 bases between. The germline V gene encodes CDR1 SEHNR and CDR2 FQNEAQ (reference sequence). The length of the CDR3 is 14 residues. CDR3 sequence: CASSLPYESYGYTF. CDR3 DNA sequence: TGTGCCAGCAGCTTACCCTACGAATCCTATGGCTACACCTTC.

The chain carries TRBV25-1 and TRBJ2-1, with a possible D match to TRBD2 (5 bases). In germline, CDR1 is MGHDK, CDR2 SYGVNS. The CDR3 has 14 residues. Trimming removed 3 bases from V and 2 bases from J, with 8 bases in between. For the CDR3, the DNA is TGTGCCAGCAGTGACCGGGGTCCCTACAATGAGCAGTTCTTC. Protein sequence: CASSDRGPYNEQFF. Combining the CDR3 with reference TRBV25-1 and TRBJ2-1 gives the whole variable domain EADIYQTPRYLVIGTGKKITLECSQTMGHDKMYWYQQDPGMELHLIHYSYGVNSTEKGDLSSESTVSRIRTEHFPLTLESARPSHTSQYLCASSDRGPYNEQFFGPGTRLTVL.